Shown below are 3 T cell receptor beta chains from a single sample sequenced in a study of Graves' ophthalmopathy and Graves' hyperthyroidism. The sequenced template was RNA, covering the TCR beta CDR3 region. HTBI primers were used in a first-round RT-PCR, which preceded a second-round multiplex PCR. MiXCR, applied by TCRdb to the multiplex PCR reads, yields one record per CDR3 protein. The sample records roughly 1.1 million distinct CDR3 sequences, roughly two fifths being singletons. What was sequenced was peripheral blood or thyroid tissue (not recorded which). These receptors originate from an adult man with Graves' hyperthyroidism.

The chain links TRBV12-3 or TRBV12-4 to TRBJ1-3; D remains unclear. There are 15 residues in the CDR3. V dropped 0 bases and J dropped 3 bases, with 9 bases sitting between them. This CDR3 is CASSLARTFGNTIYF. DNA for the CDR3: TGTGCCAGCAGTTTAGCGCGGACTTTTGGAAACACCATATATTTT.

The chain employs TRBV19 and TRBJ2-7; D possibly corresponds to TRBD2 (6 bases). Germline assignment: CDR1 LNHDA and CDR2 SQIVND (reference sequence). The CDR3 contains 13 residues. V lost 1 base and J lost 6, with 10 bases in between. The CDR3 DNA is TGTGCCAGTAGTATAGGCGGGGCCTCCGAGCAGTACTTC. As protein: CASSIGGASEQYF.

In nucleotides, the CDR3 is TGTGCCAGCAGCGACCGGGACAGGGCGATGAACACTGAAGCTTTCTTT. It encodes CASSDRDRAMNTEAFF. The chain has TRBV9 and TRBJ1-1; 9 nucleotides match TRBD1. In germline, CDR1 is SGDLS, CDR2 YYNGEE. This CDR3 comprises 16 residues. Trimming removed 3 bases from V and 0 bases from J; junction bases left unmatched: 6.